This TCR beta chain was identified in a study of long-term antiretroviral therapy in people with HIV. Survey-level resolution applied to immunoSEQ assay v3.0. The table came from immunoSEQ multiplex PCR; TCRdb's copy has only in-frame clones and leaves some out. The sample consists of 20,000 to 25,000 clones, approximately 89% of them appearing once. V was cut by 7 bases and J by 8 bases, with 23 bases left in between. The germline V gene encodes CDR1 LNHDA and CDR2 SQIVND (reference sequence). The CDR3 is 15 residues long. This chain joins TRBV19 and TRBJ1-2; D call uncertain. This sample comprised unsorted PBMCs, obtained roughly 2.5 years after starting antiretroviral therapy. The TCR comes from a woman aged 45-65 years with HIV. This chain's CDR3 is CASIGDEPTGRGYTF. CDR3 in DNA: TGTGCCAGTATCGGGGATGAGCCAACTGGTCGGGGCTACACCTTC.